A single T cell receptor beta chain is shown here with its context. CDR3 size: 13 residues. Germline V lookup: CDR1 LNHNV, CDR2 YYDKDF (reference sequence). Deletions cut 8 bases from V and 1 base from J, with 11 bases between. Data came from immunoSEQ multiplex PCR; TCRdb stores just in-frame clones and leaves some out. The repertoire holds roughly 200,000 clones, with about 91% as singletons. These data come from a study of blood T cell repertoires in COVID-19. V usage is TRBV15 and J usage is TRBJ2-5; D is unclear. The sequence came from a woman in her twenties or thirties with acute or convalescent COVID-19. The material sequenced was peripheral blood. The CDR3 sequence: CATSDGFQETQYF. In nucleotides, the CDR3 is TGTGCCACCTCCGACGGGTTCCAAGAGACCCAGTACTTC.